The 21 T cell receptor beta chains below were found in one sample sequenced in a study of shared clonotypes between healthy human individuals. Assay used: immunoSEQ multiplex PCR; TCRdb lists only in-frame clones, some missing. The table has approximately 460,000 clones, 70% to 80% seen once. The material sequenced was PBMCs. The receptors here all came from a woman in her thirties or forties in good health. Some clones in this sample may be carry-over from other donors' samples.

CDR3 loop: CASMTGTGLYEQYF. CDR3 in DNA: TGTGCCAGCATGACCGGGACAGGGTTGTACGAGCAGTACTTC. J is TRBJ2-7 and V is TRBV25-1; 9 nucleotides align to TRBD1. This CDR3 spans 14 amino acids. V was clipped by 7 bases and J by 4 bases; unmatched bases: 8. Germline-derived CDR1 and CDR2 are MGHDK and SYGVNS.

In regard to this clone: A single base separates this from a much larger clone, so it may be a read error. Other DNA sequences from this sample encode an identical CDR3 as well. The chain combines TRBV15 with TRBJ2-1; TRBD2 aligns across 9 bases. The CDR3 runs to 15 residues. Germline V gene sequence: CDR1 LNHNV, CDR2 YYDKDF (reference sequence). The junction had 8 bases not matched to a gene; V was cut back by 6 bases and J by 5 bases. The CDR3 bases are TGTGCCACCAGGGCGGGGGGGCCGAGGAACAATGAGCAGTTCTTC. Amino acid sequence: CATRAGGPRNNEQFF. The variable domain in full, completed from reference TRBV15 and TRBJ2-1, reads DAMVIQNPRYQVTQFGKPVTLSCSQTLNHNVMYWYQQKSSQAPKLLFHYYDKDFNNEADTPDNFQSRRPNTSFCFLDIRSPGLGDTAMYLCATRAGGPRNNEQFFGPGTRLTVL.

The chain has TRBV7-9 and TRBJ2-3, with D possibly called TRBD1 or TRBD2 (5 bases each). V lost 3 bases and J 0 bases, leaving 10 bases between the germline ends. The germline V gene has CDR1 SEHNR and CDR2 FQNEAQ (reference sequence). The CDR3 sequence is 15 residues long. CDR3 amino acids: CASSLGTISTDTQYF. CDR3 nucleotide sequence: TGTGCCAGCAGCTTGGGGACCATTAGCACAGATACGCAGTATTTT.

Of note for this clone: A much larger clone is a single base away; this may be a read error. Within the sample, other DNA sequences also encode this same CDR3. This chain uses TRBV7-9 with TRBJ1-3, with a weak D call TRBD1 (5 bases). The CDR3 spans 16 residues. Germline values: CDR1 SEHNR, CDR2 FQNEAQ (reference sequence). As DNA, the CDR3 is TGTGCTAGCAGCTCTCAGGGACGGACCTCTGGATACACCATATATTTT. It encodes CASSSQGRTSGYTIYF.

This clone has a single count. A far larger clone is a single base away, which makes a read error likely. The chain is built from TRBV19 and TRBJ1-4; no clear D. The CDR3 is made up of 13 amino acids. Per germline, CDR1 LNHDA and CDR2 SQIVND (reference sequence). Trimming shortened V by 9 bases and J by 4 bases, and 12 bases separated the two germline ends. CDR3 sequence reads: CASSDGFNEKLFF. The DNA of the CDR3 is TGTGCCAGCTCGGACGGATTTAATGAAAAACTGTTTTTT.

The rearrangement links TRBV19 to TRBJ2-1, with D possibly being TRBD1 (6 bases). Germline loops: CDR1 LNHDA, CDR2 SQIVND (reference sequence). This CDR3 comprises 15 residues. Trimming pared 4 bases from V and 4 bases from J, leaving 14 bases between. The CDR3 nucleotides read TGTGCCAGTAGTACTATCGACAGGCTGTACAATGAGCAGTTCTTC. It translates to CASSTIDRLYNEQFF.

This clone has just a few counts. This chain joins TRBV30 and TRBJ1-5; D call uncertain. The germline CDR1 and CDR2 sequences are GTSNPN and SVGIG (reference sequence). V lost 0 bases and J lost 2, with 11 bases in between. The CDR3 contains 15 residues. The chain's CDR3 is CAWSVATFGNQPQHF. The CDR3 DNA is TGTGCCTGGAGTGTAGCGACATTCGGCAATCAGCCCCAGCATTTT.

This chain links TRBV25-1 with TRBJ1-2; D gene ambiguous. The ends were cut back, 6 bases at V and 3 bases at J, with 14 bases in the middle. Germline V gene lookup returns CDR1 MGHDK and CDR2 SYGVNS. The CDR3 is 14 amino acids. The CDR3 is CASSGGLDHYGYTF. The CDR3 DNA follows: TGTGCCAGCAGCGGTGGTCTGGACCACTATGGCTACACCTTC.

This chain uses TRBV7-9 with TRBJ2-7; 10 nucleotides align to TRBD1. The CDR3 loop spans 17 amino acids. Germline assignment: CDR1 SEHNR and CDR2 FQNEAQ (reference sequence). Trimming took 5 bases from V and 2 from J; bases not matched to a gene: 12. CDR3 region: CASSPRQGARTAYEQYF. The CDR3 DNA follows: TGTGCCAGCAGCCCCCGACAGGGGGCGAGGACCGCCTACGAGCAGTACTTC. Full variable domain (missing parts from reference TRBV7-9 and TRBJ2-7): DTGVSQNPRHKITKRGQNVTFRCDPISEHNRLYWYRQTLGQGPEFLTYFQNEAQLEKSRLLSDRFSAERPKGSFSTLEIQRTEQGDSAMYLCASSPRQGARTAYEQYFGPGTRLTVT.

The chain carries TRBV11-3 and TRBJ2-1; D is possibly TRBD1 (6 bases). The ends were cut back, 5 bases at V and 8 bases at J, with 13 bases in the middle. Germline CDR1 and CDR2: SGHNT and YENEEA. The CDR3 has 13 amino acids. CDR3 bases: TGTGCCAGCAGCCGTACAGGGACCGATGAGCAGTTCTTC. Residues: CASSRTGTDEQFF. Variable domain in full (rest from reference TRBV11-3 and TRBJ2-1): EAGVVQSPRYKIIEKKQPVAFWCNPISGHNTLYWYLQNLGQGPELLIRYENEEAVDDSQLPKDRFSAERLKGVDSTLKIQPAELGDSAVYLCASSRTGTDEQFFGPGTRLTVL.

This sequence joins TRBV2 and TRBJ2-7; possibly TRBD1 or TRBD2 for D (5 bases each). The CDR3 totals 13 residues. Trimming shortened V by 2 bases and J by 5 bases, and 10 bases separated the two germline ends. Germline V CDR1 and CDR2: SNHLY, FYNNEI. The CDR3 nucleotides are TGTGCCAGCAGTGAAACCGGGGCCCACGAGCAGTACTTC. Translated: CASSETGAHEQYF. Variable domain in full (rest from reference TRBV2 and TRBJ2-7): EPEVTQTPSHQVTQMGQEVILRCVPISNHLYFYWYRQILGQKVEFLVSFYNNEISEKSEIFDDQFSVERPDGSNFTLKIRSTKLEDSAMYFCASSETGAHEQYFGPGTRLTVT.

The rearrangement links TRBV2 to TRBJ1-3; no reliable D call. V was pared by 5 bases and J by 1 base, with 9 bases between. The CDR3 is 14 residues long. Looked up from germline, CDR1 is SNHLY and CDR2 is FYNNEI. CDR3 in amino acids: CASSWTESGNTIYF. DNA for the CDR3: TGTGCCAGCAGTTGGACCGAATCTGGAAACACCATATATTTT. Complete variable domain (other parts from reference TRBV2 and TRBJ1-3): EPEVTQTPSHQVTQMGQEVILRCVPISNHLYFYWYRQILGQKVEFLVSFYNNEISEKSEIFDDQFSVERPDGSNFTLKIRSTKLEDSAMYFCASSWTESGNTIYFGEGSWLTVV.

V gene TRBV7-6 combines with J gene TRBJ2-1, with no clear D. This CDR3 spans 15 amino acids. Germline V gene sequence: CDR1 SGHVS, CDR2 FNYEAQ. The V end lost 1 base, the J end lost 2 bases, and 9 bases lay between the germline ends. DNA of the CDR3: TGTGCCAGCAGCTTAGGAGGCTGGGCCTACAATGAGCAGTTCTTC. This gives the protein CASSLGGWAYNEQFF.

The chain couples TRBV13 to TRBJ2-7; TRBD2 matches at 15 bases. The CDR3 has 17 residues. Germline CDR1 PRHDT, CDR2 FYEKMQ (reference sequence). The junction had 5 bases not matched to a gene; V was cut back by 1 base and J by 4 bases. The CDR3 coding sequence is TGTGCCAGCAGCTTAGTTGGACTAGCGGGAGGGAGGTACGAGCAGTACTTC. This encodes CASSLVGLAGGRYEQYF.

This clone was detected once. The chain employs TRBV5-1 and TRBJ2-3, with 8 bases that match TRBD2. The J segment lost 4 bases and the V segment lost 6 bases, leaving 7 bases of the junction unmatched. The V gene's germline CDR1 is SGHRS and CDR2 YFSETQ. The length of the CDR3 is 14 residues. CDR3 DNA sequence: TGCGCCAGCACGGCGGGAGGATACGCAGATACGCAGTATTTT. Protein product: CASTAGGYADTQYF.

The rearrangement joins TRBV5-5 to TRBJ2-7; unclear D gene. Germline assignment: CDR1 SGHKS and CDR2 YYEKEE (reference sequence). Trimming took off 0 bases at V and 0 bases at J, with 7 bases between the two ends. This CDR3 comprises 14 residues. CDR3 bases: TGTGCCAGCAGCTTGGACTGGAGCTCCTACGAGCAGTACTTC. Translating it yields CASSLDWSSYEQYF.

This clone is a singleton in its sample. The chain couples TRBV11-2 to TRBJ1-3; D is ambiguous. The V end lost 5 bases, the J end lost 1 base, and 3 bases lay between the germline ends. CDR3 length: 12 amino acids. Germline V gene data show CDR1 as SGHAT and CDR2 as FQNNGV. CDR3 DNA: TGTGCCAGCAGCCCTTCTGGAAACACCATATATTTT. It yields the protein CASSPSGNTIYF.

The CDR3: CASRLAGAGTGELFF. For the CDR3, the DNA is TGTGCCAGCAGACTAGCGGGAGCGGGCACCGGGGAGCTGTTTTTT. The rearrangement uses TRBV27 and TRBJ2-2, with TRBD2 identical over 11 bases. This CDR3 region has 15 residues. The germline gives CDR1 MNHEY, CDR2 SMNVEV (reference sequence). With V trimmed by 6 bases and J by 4 bases, 4 bases remained unmatched.

The J gene is TRBJ2-2, the V gene TRBV4-1, with TRBD1 identical over 9 bases. Germline CDR1 and CDR2: MGHRA and YSYEKL. The CDR3 is made up of 18 amino acids. Germline trimming cut 4 bases from V and 6 bases from J; bases unmatched to any gene: 15. This CDR3 reads CASSRKTGGGSEAGELFF. CDR3 DNA sequence: TGCGCCAGCAGCCGCAAGACAGGGGGAGGTAGTGAGGCCGGGGAGCTGTTTTTT.

The chain joins TRBV2 to TRBJ2-7; D unresolved. The CDR3 has 14 amino acids. The germline V and J ends were trimmed by 7 bases and 0 bases, with 13 bases remaining between them. In germline, CDR1 is SNHLY, CDR2 FYNNEI. The CDR3 DNA reads TGTGCCAGCATTTTCCGACCGAGCTCCTACGAGCAGTACTTC. Translated: CASIFRPSSYEQYF.

This CDR3 is CASSPQTGDYEQYF. The DNA for the CDR3 is TGTGCCAGCAGCCCCCAAACAGGTGATTACGAGCAGTACTTC. V is TRBV7-2 and J is TRBJ2-7; weak D call: TRBD1 (5 bases). The CDR3 is 14 amino acids. Germline V CDR1 and CDR2: SGHTA, FQGNSA. Trimming shortened V by 5 bases and J by 4 bases, and 15 bases separated the two germline ends.